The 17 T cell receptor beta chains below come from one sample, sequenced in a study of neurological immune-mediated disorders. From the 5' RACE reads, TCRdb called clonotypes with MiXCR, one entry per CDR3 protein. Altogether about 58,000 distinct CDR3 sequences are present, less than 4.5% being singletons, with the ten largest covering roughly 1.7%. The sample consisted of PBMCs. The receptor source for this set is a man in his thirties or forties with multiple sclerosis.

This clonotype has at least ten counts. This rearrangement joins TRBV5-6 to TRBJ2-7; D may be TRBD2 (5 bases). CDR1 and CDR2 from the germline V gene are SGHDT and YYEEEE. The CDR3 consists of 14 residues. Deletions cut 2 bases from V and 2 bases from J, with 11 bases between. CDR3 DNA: TGTGCCAGCAGCTTCGGGTCGGGGACCTACGAGCAGTACTTC. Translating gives CASSFGSGTYEQYF.

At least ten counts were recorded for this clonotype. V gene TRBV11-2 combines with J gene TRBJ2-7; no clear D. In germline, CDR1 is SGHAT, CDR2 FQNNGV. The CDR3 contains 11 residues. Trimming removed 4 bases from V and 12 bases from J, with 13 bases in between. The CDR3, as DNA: TGTGCCAGCAGCTCCACGGCCCAGCGGTACTTC. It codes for CASSSTAQRYF.

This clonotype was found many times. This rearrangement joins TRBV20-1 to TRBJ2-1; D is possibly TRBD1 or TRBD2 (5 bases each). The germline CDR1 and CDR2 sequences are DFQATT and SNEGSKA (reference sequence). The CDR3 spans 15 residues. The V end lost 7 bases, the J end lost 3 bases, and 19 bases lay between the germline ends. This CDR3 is CSGTYSGPYYNEQFF. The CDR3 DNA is TGCAGTGGTACTTATTCGGGACCATACTACAATGAGCAGTTCTTC.

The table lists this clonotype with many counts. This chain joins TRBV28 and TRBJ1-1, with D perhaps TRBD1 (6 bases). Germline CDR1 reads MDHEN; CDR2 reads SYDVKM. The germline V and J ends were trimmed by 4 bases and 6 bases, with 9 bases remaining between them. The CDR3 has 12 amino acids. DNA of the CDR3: TGTGCCAGCAGTTATGGGGGCTCTGAAGCTTTCTTT. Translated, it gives CASSYGGSEAFF. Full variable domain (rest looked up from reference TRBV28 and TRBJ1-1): DVKVTQSSRYLVKRTGEKVFLECVQDMDHENMFWYRQDPGLGLRLIYFSYDVKMKEKGDIPEGYSVSREKKERFSLILESASTNQTSMYLCASSYGGSEAFFGQGTRLTVV.

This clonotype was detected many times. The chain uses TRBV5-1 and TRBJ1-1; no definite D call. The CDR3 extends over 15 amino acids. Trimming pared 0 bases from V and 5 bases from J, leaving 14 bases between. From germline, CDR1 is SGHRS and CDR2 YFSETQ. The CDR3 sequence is CASSLGQTTKTEAFF. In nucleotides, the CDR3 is TGCGCCAGCAGCTTGGGTCAGACAACGAAGACTGAAGCTTTCTTT. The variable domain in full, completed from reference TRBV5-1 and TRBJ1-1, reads KAGVTQTPRYLIKTRGQQVTLSCSPISGHRSVSWYQQTPGQGLQFLFEYFSETQRNKGNFPGRFSGRQFSNSRSEMNVSTLELGDSALYLCASSLGQTTKTEAFFGQGTRLTVV.

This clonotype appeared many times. The CDR3 DNA reads TGTGCCAGCAGCTTGCTACAGGGGGATACGCAGTATTTT. It yields the protein CASSLLQGDTQYF. The rearrangement links TRBV7-9 to TRBJ2-3; 7 nucleotides match TRBD1. Per germline, CDR1 SEHNR and CDR2 FQNEAQ (reference sequence). J gave up 6 bases and V 3 bases, and 3 bases lay outside the gene matches. This CDR3 is built from 13 residues.

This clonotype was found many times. The DNA for the CDR3 is TGTGCCAGCAGTCCAGGACCCCCTATAGCCAAAAACATTCAGTACTTC. This codes for CASSPGPPIAKNIQYF. The chain is built from TRBV12-3 or TRBV12-4 and TRBJ2-4; the D is unclear. This CDR3 has 16 amino acids. V lost 5 bases and J 0 bases, leaving 14 bases between the germline ends.

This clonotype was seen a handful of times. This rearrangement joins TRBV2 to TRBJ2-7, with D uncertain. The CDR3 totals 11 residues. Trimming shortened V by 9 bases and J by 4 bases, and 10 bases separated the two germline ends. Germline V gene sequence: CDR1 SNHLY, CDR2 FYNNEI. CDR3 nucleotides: TGTGCCAGTAAACGTCTATACGAGCAGTACTTC. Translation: CASKRLYEQYF.

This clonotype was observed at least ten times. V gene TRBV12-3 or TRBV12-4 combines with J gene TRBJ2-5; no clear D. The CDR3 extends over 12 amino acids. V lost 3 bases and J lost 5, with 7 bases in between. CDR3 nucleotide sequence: TGTGCCAGCAGTTTTTCTCGGGAGACCCAGTACTTC. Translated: CASSFSRETQYF.

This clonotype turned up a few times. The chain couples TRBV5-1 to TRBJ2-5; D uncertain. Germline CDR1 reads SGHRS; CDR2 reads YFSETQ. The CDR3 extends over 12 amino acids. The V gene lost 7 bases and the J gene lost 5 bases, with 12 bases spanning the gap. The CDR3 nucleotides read TGCGCCAGCCTGGAAGCTGGGGAGACCCAGTACTTC. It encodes CASLEAGETQYF.

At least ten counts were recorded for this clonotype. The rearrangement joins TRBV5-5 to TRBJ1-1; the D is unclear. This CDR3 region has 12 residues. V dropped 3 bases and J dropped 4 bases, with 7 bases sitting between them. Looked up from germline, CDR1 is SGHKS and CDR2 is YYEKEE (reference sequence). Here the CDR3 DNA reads TGTGCCAGCAGCTACCCGAGCACTGAAGCTTTCTTT. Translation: CASSYPSTEAFF. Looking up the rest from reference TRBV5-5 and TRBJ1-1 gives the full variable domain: DAGVTQSPTHLIKTRGQQVTLRCSPISGHKSVSWYQQVLGQGPQFIFQYYEKEERGRGNFPDRFSARQFPNYSSELNVNALLLGDSALYLCASSYPSTEAFFGQGTRLTVV.

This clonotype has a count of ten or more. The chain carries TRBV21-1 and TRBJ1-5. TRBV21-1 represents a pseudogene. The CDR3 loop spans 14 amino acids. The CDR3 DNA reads TGTGCCAGCAACCCTAATCCAGGGCGTCAGCCCCAGCATTTT. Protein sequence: CASNPNPGRQPQHF.

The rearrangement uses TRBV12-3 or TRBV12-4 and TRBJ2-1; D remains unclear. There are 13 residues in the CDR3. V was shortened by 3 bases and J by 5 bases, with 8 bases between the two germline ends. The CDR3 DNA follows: TGTGCCAGCAGTTTCCGACTTCACAATGAGCAGTTCTTC. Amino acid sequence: CASSFRLHNEQFF.

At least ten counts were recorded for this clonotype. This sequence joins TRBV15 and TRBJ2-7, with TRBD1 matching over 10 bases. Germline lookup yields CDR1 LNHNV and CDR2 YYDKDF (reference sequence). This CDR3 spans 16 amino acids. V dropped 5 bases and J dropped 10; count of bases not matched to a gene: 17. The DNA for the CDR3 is TGTGCCACCAGCCCTTTCGTCGGGACAGGGGCTAGCGTACAGTACTTC. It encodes CATSPFVGTGASVQYF.

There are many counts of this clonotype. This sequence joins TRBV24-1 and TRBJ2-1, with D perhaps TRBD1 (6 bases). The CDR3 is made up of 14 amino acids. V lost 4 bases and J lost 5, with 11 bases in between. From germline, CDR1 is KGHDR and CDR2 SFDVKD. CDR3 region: CATSDGNRDNEQFF. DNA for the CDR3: TGTGCCACCAGTGACGGGAACAGGGACAATGAGCAGTTCTTC.

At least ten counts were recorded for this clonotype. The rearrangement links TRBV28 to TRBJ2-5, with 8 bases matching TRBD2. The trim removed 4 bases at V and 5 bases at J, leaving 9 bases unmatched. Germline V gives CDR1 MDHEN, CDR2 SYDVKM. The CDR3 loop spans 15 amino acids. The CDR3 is CASSSSGRKQETQYF. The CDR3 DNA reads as TGTGCCAGCAGTTCGAGCGGGAGAAAGCAGGAGACCCAGTACTTC.

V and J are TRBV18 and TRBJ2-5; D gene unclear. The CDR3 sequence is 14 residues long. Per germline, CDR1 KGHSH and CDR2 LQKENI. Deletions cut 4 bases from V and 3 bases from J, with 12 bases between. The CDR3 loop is CASSLRTEKETQYF. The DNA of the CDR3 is TGTGCCAGCTCACTACGGACGGAAAAAGAGACCCAGTACTTC.